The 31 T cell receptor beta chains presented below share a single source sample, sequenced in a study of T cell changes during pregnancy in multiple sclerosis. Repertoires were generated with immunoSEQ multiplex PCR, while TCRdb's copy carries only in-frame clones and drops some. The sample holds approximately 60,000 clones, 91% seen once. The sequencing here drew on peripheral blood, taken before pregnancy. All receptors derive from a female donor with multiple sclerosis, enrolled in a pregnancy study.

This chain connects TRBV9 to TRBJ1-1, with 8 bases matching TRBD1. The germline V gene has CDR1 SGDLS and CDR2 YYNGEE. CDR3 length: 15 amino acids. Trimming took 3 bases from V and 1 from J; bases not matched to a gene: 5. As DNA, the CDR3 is TGTGCCAGCAGCGCCTCCCAGGGGGCGAACACTGAAGCTTTCTTT. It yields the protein CASSASQGANTEAFF.

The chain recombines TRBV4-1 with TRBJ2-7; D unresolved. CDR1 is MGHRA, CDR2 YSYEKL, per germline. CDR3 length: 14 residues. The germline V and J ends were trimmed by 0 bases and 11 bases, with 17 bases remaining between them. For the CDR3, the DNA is TGCGCCAGCAGCCAAGATCTTACCGCCCCTAGTAAGTACTTC. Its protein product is CASSQDLTAPSKYF.

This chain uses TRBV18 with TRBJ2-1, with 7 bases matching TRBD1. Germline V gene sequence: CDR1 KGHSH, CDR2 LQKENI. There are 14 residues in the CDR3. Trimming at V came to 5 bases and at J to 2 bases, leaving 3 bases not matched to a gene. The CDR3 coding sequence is TGTGCCAGCTCAGCAGACAGGGCCTACAATGAGCAGTTCTTC. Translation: CASSADRAYNEQFF.

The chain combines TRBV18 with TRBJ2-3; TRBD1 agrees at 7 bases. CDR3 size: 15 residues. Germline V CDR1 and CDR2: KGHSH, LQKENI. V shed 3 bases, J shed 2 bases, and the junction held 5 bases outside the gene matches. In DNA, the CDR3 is TGTGCCAGCTCACCTCTAGGACAGGTCACAGATACGCAGTATTTT. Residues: CASSPLGQVTDTQYF.

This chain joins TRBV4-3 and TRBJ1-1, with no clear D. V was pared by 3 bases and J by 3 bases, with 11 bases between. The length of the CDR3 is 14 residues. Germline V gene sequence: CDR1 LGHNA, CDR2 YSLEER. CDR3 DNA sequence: TGCGCCAGCAGCCAGAGGATAGAGTACACTGAAGCTTTCTTT. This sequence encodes CASSQRIEYTEAFF.

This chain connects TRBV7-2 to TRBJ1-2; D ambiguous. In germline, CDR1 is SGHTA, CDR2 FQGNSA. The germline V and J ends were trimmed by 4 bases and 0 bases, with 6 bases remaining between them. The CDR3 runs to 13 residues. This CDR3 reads CASSSLANYGYTF. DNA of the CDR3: TGTGCCAGCAGCTCCCTAGCTAACTATGGCTACACCTTC.

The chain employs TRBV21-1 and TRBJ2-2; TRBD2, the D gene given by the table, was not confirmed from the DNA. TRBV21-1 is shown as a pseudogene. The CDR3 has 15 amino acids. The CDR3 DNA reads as TGTGCCAGCAGCCCCGGGGGGGTATACACCGGGGAGCTGTTTTTT. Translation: CASSPGGVYTGELFF.

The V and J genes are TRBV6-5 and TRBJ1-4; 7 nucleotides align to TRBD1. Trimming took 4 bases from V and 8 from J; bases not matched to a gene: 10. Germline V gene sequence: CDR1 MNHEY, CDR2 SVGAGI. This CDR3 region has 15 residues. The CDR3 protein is CASSSNKGGGEKLFF. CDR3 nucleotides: TGTGCCAGCAGTTCTAACAAAGGGGGCGGCGAAAAACTGTTTTTT.

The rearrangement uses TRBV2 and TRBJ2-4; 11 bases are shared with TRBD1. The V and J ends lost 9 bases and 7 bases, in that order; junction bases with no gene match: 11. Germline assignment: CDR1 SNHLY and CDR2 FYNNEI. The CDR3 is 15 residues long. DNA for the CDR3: TGTGCCAGTCGCGGACAGGGGGCATTTTGGAACATTCAGTACTTC. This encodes CASRGQGAFWNIQYF.

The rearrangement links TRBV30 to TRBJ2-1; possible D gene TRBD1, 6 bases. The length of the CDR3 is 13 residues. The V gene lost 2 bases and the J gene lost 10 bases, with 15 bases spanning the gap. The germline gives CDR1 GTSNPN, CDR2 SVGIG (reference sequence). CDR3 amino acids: CAWSRTQRGEQFF. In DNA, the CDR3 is TGTGCCTGGAGTCGGACCCAAAGGGGGGAGCAGTTCTTC.

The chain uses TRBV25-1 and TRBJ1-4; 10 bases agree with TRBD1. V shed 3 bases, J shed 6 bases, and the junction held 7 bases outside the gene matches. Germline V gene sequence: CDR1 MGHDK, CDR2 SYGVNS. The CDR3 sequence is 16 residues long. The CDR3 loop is CASSDPFGTGDEKLFF. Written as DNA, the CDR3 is TGTGCCAGCAGTGACCCTTTCGGGACAGGGGATGAAAAACTGTTTTTT.

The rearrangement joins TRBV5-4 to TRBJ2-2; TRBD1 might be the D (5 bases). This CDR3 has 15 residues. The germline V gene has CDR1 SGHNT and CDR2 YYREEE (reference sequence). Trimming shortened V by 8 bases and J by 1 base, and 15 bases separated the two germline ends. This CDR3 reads CASSVGPLNTGELFF. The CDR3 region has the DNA TGTGCCAGTTCGGTGGGGCCTTTGAACACCGGGGAGCTGTTTTTT.

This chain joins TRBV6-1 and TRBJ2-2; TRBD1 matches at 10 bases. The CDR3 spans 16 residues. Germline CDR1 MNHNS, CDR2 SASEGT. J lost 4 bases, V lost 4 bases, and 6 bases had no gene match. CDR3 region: CASSGPGQGPTGELFF. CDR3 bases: TGTGCCAGCAGTGGGCCGGGACAGGGGCCCACCGGGGAGCTGTTTTTT.

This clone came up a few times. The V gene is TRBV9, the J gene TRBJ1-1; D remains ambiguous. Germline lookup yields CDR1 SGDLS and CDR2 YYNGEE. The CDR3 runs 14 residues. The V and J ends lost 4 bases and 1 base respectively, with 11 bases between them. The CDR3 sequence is CASSPPPTNTEAFF. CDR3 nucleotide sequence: TGTGCCAGCAGCCCACCACCTACGAACACTGAAGCTTTCTTT. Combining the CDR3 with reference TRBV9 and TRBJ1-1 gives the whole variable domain DSGVTQTPKHLITATGQRVTLRCSPRSGDLSVYWYQQSLDQGLQFLIQYYNGEERAKGNILERFSAQQFPDLHSELNLSSLELGDSALYFCASSPPPTNTEAFFGQGTRLTVV.

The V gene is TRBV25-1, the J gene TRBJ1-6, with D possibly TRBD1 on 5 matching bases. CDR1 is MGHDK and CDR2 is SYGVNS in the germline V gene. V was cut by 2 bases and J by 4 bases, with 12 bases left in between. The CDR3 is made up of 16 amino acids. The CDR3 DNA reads TGTGCCAGCAGTGAACGGTCAACAGGTTATAATTCACCCCTCCACTTT. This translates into CASSERSTGYNSPLHF.

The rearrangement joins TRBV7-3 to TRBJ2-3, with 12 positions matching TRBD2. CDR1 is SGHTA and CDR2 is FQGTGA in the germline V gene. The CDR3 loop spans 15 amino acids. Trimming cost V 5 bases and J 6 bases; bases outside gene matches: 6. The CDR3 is CASSPRLAGVDTQYF. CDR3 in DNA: TGTGCCAGCAGCCCTCGACTAGCGGGGGTTGATACGCAGTATTTT.

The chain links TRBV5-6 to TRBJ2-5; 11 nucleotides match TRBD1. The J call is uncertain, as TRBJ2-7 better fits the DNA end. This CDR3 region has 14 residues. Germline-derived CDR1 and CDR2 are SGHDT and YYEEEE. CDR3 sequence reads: CASSFGTGGYEQYF. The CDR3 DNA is TGTGCCAGCAGCTTCGGGACAGGGGGGTACGAGCAGTACTTC.

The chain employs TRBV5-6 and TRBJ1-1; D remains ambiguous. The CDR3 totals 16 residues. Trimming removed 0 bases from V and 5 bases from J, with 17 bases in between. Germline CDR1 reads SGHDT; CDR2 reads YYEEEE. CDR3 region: CASSLGPAREATEAFF. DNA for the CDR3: TGTGCCAGCAGCTTGGGTCCCGCGAGGGAGGCGACTGAAGCTTTCTTT. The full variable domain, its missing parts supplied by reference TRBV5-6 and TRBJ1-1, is DAGVTQSPTHLIKTRGQQVTLRCSPKSGHDTVSWYQQALGQGPQFIFQYYEEEERQRGNFPDRFSGHQFPNYSSELNVNALLLGDSALYLCASSLGPAREATEAFFGQGTRLTVV.

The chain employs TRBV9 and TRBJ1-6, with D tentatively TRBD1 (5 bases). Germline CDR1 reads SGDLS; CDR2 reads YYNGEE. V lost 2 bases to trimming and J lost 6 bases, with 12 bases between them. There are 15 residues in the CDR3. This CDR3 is CASSVLQAPNSPLHF. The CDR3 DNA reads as TGTGCCAGCAGCGTTTTACAGGCCCCTAATTCACCCCTCCACTTT.

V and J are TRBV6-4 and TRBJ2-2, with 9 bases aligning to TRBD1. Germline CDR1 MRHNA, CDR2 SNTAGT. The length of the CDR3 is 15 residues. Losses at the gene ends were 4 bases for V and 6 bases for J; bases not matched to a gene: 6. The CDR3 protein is CASSAEDRGAGELFF. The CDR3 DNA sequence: TGTGCCAGCAGTGCTGAGGACAGGGGAGCCGGGGAGCTGTTTTTT.

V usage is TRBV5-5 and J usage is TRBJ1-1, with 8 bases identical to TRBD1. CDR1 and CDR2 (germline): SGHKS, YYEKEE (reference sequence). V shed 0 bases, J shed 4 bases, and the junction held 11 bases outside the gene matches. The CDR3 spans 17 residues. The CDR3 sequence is CASSLAAGGGGSTEAFF. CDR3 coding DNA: TGTGCCAGCAGCTTGGCGGCAGGGGGCGGGGGTAGCACTGAAGCTTTCTTT.

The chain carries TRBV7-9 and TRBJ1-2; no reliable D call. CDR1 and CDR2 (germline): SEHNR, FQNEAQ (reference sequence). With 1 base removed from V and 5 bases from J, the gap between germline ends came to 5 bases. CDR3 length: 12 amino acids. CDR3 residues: CASSLVPYGYTF. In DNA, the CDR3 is TGTGCCAGCAGCTTAGTCCCGTATGGCTACACCTTC.

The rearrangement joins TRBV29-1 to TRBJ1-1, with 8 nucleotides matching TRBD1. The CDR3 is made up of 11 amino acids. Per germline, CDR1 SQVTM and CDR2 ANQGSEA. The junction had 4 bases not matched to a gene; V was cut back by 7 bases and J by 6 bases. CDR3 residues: CSADRGPEAFF. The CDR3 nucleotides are TGCAGCGCCGACAGGGGCCCTGAAGCTTTCTTT. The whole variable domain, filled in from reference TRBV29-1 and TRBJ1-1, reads SAVISQKPSRDICQRGTSLTIQCQVDSQVTMMFWYRQQPGQSLTLIATANQGSEATYESGFVIDKFPISRPNLTFSTLTVSNMSPEDSSIYLCSADRGPEAFFGQGTRLTVV.

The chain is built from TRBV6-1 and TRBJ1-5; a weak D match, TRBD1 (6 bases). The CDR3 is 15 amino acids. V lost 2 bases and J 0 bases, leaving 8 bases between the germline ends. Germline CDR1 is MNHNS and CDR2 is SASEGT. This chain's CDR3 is CASSERTASNQPQHF. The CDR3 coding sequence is TGTGCCAGCAGTGAACGGACAGCTAGCAATCAGCCCCAGCATTTT.

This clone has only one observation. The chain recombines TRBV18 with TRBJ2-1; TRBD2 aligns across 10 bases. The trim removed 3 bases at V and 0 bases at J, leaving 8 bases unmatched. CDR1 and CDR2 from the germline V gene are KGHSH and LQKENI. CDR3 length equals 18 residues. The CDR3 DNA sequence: TGTGCCAGCTCACCTCAAATCAGCGGGGGGGCCTCCTACAATGAGCAGTTCTTC. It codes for CASSPQISGGASYNEQFF. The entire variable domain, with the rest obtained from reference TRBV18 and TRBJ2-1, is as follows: NAGVMQNPRHLVRRRGQEARLRCSPMKGHSHVYWYRQLPEEGLKFMVYLQKENIIDESGMPKERFSAEFPKEGPSILRIQQVVRGDSAAYFCASSPQISGGASYNEQFFGPGTRLTVL.

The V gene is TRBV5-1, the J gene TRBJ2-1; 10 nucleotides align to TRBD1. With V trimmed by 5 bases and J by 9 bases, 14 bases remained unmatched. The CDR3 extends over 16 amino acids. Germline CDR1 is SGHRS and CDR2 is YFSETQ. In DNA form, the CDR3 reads TGCGCCAGCAGGACCTCAGGACAGGGGGTGAGTGGTGAGCAGTTCTTC. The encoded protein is CASRTSGQGVSGEQFF.

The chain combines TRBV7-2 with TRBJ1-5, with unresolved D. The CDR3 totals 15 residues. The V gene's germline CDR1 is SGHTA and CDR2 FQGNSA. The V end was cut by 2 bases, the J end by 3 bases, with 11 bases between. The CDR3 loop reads CASSLRSGLNQPQHF. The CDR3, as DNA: TGTGCCAGCAGCTTAAGGTCAGGCCTCAATCAGCCCCAGCATTTT.

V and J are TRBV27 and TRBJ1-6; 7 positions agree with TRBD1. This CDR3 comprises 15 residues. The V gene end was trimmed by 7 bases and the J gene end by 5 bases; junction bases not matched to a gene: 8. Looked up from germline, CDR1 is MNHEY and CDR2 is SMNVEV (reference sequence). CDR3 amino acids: CASTLTGSNNSPLHF. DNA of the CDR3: TGTGCCAGCACCTTGACAGGGAGCAATAATTCACCCCTCCACTTT.

CDR3 DNA sequence: TGTGCCATCAGTGAGCTCCAGGGGGCAACCTACAATGAGCAGTTCTTC. This translates into CAISELQGATYNEQFF. The chain recombines TRBV10-3 with TRBJ2-1, with TRBD1 matching 8 bases. CDR1 is ENHRY and CDR2 is SYGVKD in the germline V gene. The junction had 5 bases not matched to a gene; V was cut back by 2 bases and J by 2 bases. The CDR3 totals 16 residues.

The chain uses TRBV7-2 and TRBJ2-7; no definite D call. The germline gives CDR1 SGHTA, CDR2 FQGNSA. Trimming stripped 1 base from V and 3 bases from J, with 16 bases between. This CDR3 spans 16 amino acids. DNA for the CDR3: TGTGCCAGCAGCTTAGACGCGACTCCTCAATACTACGAGCAGTACTTC. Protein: CASSLDATPQYYEQYF.

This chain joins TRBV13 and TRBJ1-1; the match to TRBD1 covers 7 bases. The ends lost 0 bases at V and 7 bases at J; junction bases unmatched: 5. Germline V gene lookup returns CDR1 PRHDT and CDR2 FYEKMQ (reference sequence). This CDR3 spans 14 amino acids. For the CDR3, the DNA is TGTGCCAGCAGCTTAGGAAGACAGGGCTATGAAGCTTTCTTT. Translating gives CASSLGRQGYEAFF.